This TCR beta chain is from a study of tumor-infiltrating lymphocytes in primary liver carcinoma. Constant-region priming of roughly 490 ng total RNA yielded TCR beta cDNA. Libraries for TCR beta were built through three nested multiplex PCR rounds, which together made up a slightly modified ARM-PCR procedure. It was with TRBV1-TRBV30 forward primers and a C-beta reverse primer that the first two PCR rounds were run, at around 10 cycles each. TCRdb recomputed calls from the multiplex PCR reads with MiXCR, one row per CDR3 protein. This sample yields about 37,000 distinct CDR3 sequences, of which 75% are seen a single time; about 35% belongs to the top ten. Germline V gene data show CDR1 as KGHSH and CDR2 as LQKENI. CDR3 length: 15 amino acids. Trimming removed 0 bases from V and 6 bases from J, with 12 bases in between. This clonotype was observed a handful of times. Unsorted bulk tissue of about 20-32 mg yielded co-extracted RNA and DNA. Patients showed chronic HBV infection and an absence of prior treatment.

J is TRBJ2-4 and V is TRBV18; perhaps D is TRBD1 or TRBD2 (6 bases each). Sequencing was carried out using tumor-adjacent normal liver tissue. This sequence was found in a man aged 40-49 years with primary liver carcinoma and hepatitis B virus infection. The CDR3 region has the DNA TGTGCCAGCTCACCACCGGAACAGGGAGGAAACATTCAGTACTTC. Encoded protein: CASSPPEQGGNIQYF.